Listed below are T cell receptor beta chains from one sample, sequenced in a study of metastatic and nonmetastatic thyroid tumors. TCRdb re-clonotyped the PCR reads via MiXCR. The table lists over 30,000 clones, approximately 7.4% of them singletons, with just under 45% in the top ten. Sequenced: blood. The receptors stem from a female donor with papillary thyroid cancer or a benign thyroid nodule (not recorded which). Some clones in this sample may be carry-over from other donors' samples. CDR3s include the opening cysteine and the closing phenylalanine or tryptophan. Each record gives: D gene, clone size, V gene, J gene, CDR3 DNA, CDR3 protein. A D gene is named only where the DNA matches it firmly. The size field is filled for only some rows; it gives once, few, many or a size class.

-	-	TRBV5-4	TRBJ1-2	TGTGCCAGCAGCCCGGGGGGAAAAAGGGGCTACACCTTC	CASSPGGKRGYTF
TRBD2	many	TRBV5-1	TRBJ2-5	TGCGCCAGCAGCCAACTAAGCGGGAGAGGTCTCGGTGAGACCCAGTACTTC	CASSQLSGRGLGETQYF
-	many	TRBV5-1	TRBJ1-1	TGCGCCAGCAGCTTGGGCCTACAGATGAACACTGAAGCTTTCTTT	CASSLGLQMNTEAFF
-	many	TRBV30	TRBJ1-2	TGTGCCTGGAGTGCCCACAGGGACCCCTTCTTC	CAWSAHRDPFF
-	-	TRBV30	TRBJ1-6	TGTGCCTGGAGCCTAACTTCAGGGGCTCCCCTCCACTTT	CAWSLTSGAPLHF
-	many	TRBV10-1	TRBJ2-1	TGCGCCAGCGCCCCTTCGGGACGGAGAAATGAGCAGTTCTTC	CASAPSGRRNEQFF
TRBD1	many	TRBV30	TRBJ2-3	TGTGCCTGGAACAGGGGGCCCCGTGGAGATACGCAGTATTTT	CAWNRGPRGDTQYF
TRBD2	many	TRBV4-3	TRBJ2-1	TGCGCCAGCAGCCATACACTAGCGGGAGCGCACAATGAGCAGTTCTTC	CASSHTLAGAHNEQFF
-	-	TRBV18	TRBJ1-1	TGTGCCAGCTCACTAGTCTCGAGACAGGTGAACACTGAAGCTTTCTTT	CASSLVSRQVNTEAFF
-	many	TRBV12-3/TRBV12-4	TRBJ1-5	TGTGCCAGCAGCTCCAGGGGTTCCAGCAATCAGCCCCAGCATTTT	CASSSRGSSNQPQHF
TRBD1	-	TRBV7-2	TRBJ2-7	TGTGCCAGCAGCTGGACAGGGGCCCCCTCCTACGAGCAGTACTTC	CASSWTGAPSYEQYF
-	many	TRBV24-1	TRBJ2-1	TGTGCCACCAGTGCAGGCAGCCTCAATGAGCAGTTCTTC	CATSAGSLNEQFF
TRBD2	-	TRBV2	TRBJ2-5	TGTGCCAGCAACCCTGCTAGCGGGAGTGGAGAGACCCAGTACTTC	CASNPASGSGETQYF
-	many	TRBV11-2	TRBJ2-1	TGTGCCAGCAATATGGGGGGGGCCATGGCCAATGAGCAGTTCTTC	CASNMGGAMANEQFF
-	many	TRBV20-1	TRBJ1-2	TGCAGTGCTTGGGGACAAACTAACTATGGCTACACCTTC	CSAWGQTNYGYTF
-	many	TRBV19	TRBJ2-2	TGTGCCAGTAGCGCCACCGGGACTTCGCCCGGGGAGCTGTTTTTT	CASSATGTSPGELFF
TRBD1	many	TRBV10-3	TRBJ2-6	TGTGCCGCGGGACAGGGTGGGTCTGGGGCCAACGTCCTGACTTTC	CAAGQGGSGANVLTF
TRBD1	many	TRBV6-2/TRBV6-3	TRBJ1-5	TGTGCCAGCAGCCCCTCGGGACAGAAGAATCAGCCCCAGCATTTT	CASSPSGQKNQPQHF
-	few	TRBV6-4	TRBJ2-2	TGTGCCAGCAGTGAAGAGGCGGGGGCAGGCGGGGAGCTGTTTTTT	CASSEEAGAGGELFF
-	many	TRBV4-2	TRBJ2-5	TGTGCCAGCAGCCTAGAGGGGGGGGGCAGACAAGAGACCCAGTACTTC	CASSLEGGGRQETQYF
-	many	TRBV27	TRBJ2-5	TGTGCCAGCAGAAGGGAAAACCAAGAGACCCAGTACTTC	CASRRENQETQYF
TRBD2	many	TRBV5-1	TRBJ2-1	TGCGCCAGCAGCTTGGAGGCTAGCGGCTACAATGAGCAGTTCTTC	CASSLEASGYNEQFF
TRBD1	many	TRBV28	TRBJ1-1	TGTGCCAGCAGTTCTTTGACAGGGGGTGTCACTGAAGCTTTCTTT	CASSSLTGGVTEAFF
TRBD1	once	TRBV20-1	TRBJ2-5	TGCAGTGCACTCACCCGGAGGACAGGCCCGGCGCAAGAGACCCAGTACTTC	CSALTRRTGPAQETQYF